This T cell receptor beta chain came from a study of technical replicates of blood from a few donors. The CDR3 loop spans 15 amino acids. Between the trimmed V and J ends, which lost 0 bases and 3 bases, there was a span of 8 bases. Germline CDR1 is LGHNA and CDR2 is YNFKEQ. Clones were sequenced by immunoSEQ multiplex PCR, and TCRdb holds only the in-frame ones, with some missing. The sample lists tens of thousands of clones; around nine tenths were seen once. The gene calls are TRBV4-2 and TRBJ2-2; D is possibly TRBD1 (6 bases). This sequence was found in a human donor in good health. Specimen: T cells isolated from PBMCs. The CDR3: CASSQEGGHTGELFF. In DNA form, the CDR3 reads TGTGCCAGCAGCCAAGAAGGGGGACACACCGGGGAGCTGTTTTTT.